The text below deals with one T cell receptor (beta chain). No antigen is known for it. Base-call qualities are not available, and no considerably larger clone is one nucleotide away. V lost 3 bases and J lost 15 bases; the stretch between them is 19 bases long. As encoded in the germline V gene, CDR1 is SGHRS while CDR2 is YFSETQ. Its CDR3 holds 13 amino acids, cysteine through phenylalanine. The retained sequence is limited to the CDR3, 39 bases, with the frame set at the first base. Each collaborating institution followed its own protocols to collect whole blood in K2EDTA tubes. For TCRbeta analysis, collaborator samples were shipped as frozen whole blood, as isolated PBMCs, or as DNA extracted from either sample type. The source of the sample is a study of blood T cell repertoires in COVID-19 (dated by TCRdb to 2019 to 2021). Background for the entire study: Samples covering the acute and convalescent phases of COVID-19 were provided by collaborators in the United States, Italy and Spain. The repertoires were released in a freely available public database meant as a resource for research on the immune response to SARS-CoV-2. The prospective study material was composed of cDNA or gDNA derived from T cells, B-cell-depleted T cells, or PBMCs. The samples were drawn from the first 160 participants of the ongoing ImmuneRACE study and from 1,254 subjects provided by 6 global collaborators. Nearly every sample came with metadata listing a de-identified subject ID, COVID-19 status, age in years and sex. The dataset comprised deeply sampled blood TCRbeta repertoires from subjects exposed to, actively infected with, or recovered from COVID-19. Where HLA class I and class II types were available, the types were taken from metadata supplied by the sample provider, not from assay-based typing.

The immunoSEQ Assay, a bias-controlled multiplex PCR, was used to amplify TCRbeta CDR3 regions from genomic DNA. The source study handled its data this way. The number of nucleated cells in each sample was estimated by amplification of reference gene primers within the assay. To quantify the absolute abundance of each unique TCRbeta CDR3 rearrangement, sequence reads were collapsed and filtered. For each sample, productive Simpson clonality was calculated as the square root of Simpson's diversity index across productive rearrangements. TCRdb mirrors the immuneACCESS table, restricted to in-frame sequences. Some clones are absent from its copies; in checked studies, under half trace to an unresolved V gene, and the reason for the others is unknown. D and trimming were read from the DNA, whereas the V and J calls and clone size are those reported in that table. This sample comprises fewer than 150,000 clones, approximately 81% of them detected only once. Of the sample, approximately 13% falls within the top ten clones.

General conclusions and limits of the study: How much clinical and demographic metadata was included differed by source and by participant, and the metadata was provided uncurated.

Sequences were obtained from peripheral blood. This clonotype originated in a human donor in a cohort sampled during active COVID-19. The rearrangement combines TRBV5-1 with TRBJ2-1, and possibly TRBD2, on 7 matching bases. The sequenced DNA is TGCGCCAGCAGCTCAAACAGGGAGGGACATCTGTTCTTC. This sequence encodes CASSSNREGHLFF.